The 12 T cell receptor beta chains listed next were all sequenced from one sample in a study of identifying expanded T cells in peripheral blood. Using immunoSEQ multiplex PCR, the repertoire was profiled, and TCRdb retains in-frame clones only, with some absent. The sample has about 53,000 clones; roughly four fifths are singletons. Sequenced input: blood. These receptors all stem from a person aged 18 to 70 in good health.

CDR3 amino acids: CASSVGPSYEQYF. DNA of the CDR3: TGTGCCAGCAGCGTTGGTCCCTCCTACGAGCAGTACTTC. This chain joins TRBV7-9 and TRBJ2-7, with D hard to call. This CDR3 comprises 13 residues. The germline gives CDR1 SEHNR, CDR2 FQNEAQ (reference sequence). Trimming removed 5 bases at V and 0 bases at J, with 8 bases between.

The V and J genes are TRBV27 and TRBJ1-1; D might be TRBD1 (5 bases). Trimming pared 5 bases from V and 3 bases from J, leaving 10 bases between. CDR1 and CDR2 from the germline V gene are MNHEY and SMNVEV (reference sequence). The length of the CDR3 is 13 residues. The CDR3 protein is CASSPGGDTEAFF. DNA for the CDR3: TGTGCCAGCAGTCCCGGGGGGGACACTGAAGCTTTCTTT.

The J gene is TRBJ1-2, the V gene TRBV7-8, with a tentative D call TRBD1 (5 bases). The CDR3 extends over 14 amino acids. V dropped 1 base and J dropped 0 bases, with 6 bases sitting between them. The germline V gene has CDR1 SGHVS and CDR2 FQNEAQ. In nucleotides, the CDR3 is TGTGCCAGCAGCTTAGGGGGGTCTAACTATGGCTACACCTTC. It is translated as CASSLGGSNYGYTF.

In DNA form, the CDR3 reads TGTGCCAGCTCACCACCGACGGGGGAGCTTGGTGAGCAGTTCTTC. Translating it yields CASSPPTGELGEQFF. The V call is TRBV18, the J call TRBJ2-1, with D possibly TRBD2 on 6 matching bases. Trimming removed 0 bases at V and 9 bases at J, with 15 bases between. Germline lookup yields CDR1 KGHSH and CDR2 LQKENI. There are 15 residues in the CDR3.

This clone came up once. The chain recombines TRBV6-1 with TRBJ2-1, with no clear D. Per germline, CDR1 MNHNS and CDR2 SASEGT. V was trimmed by 5 bases and J by 10 bases, leaving 15 bases between them. This CDR3 is built from 13 residues. CDR3 bases: TGTGCCAGCAGTTCTATGACTGACTGGGAGCAGTTCTTC. Residues: CASSSMTDWEQFF.

The genes are TRBV28 and TRBJ2-3, with TRBD2 identical over 8 bases. The CDR3 has 15 residues. V trimming: 2 bases; J trimming: 6 bases; junction bases outside the gene matches: 7. CDR1 MDHEN and CDR2 SYDVKM come from the germline V gene. In DNA form, the CDR3 reads TGTGCCAGCAGTTTACGGAGCGGGAGACTGGATACGCAGTATTTT. As protein: CASSLRSGRLDTQYF.

V gene TRBV27 combines with J gene TRBJ2-3, with 12 nucleotides matching TRBD1. The length of the CDR3 is 16 residues. CDR1 is MNHEY, CDR2 SMNVEV, per germline (reference sequence). The junction had 7 bases not matched to a gene; V was cut back by 5 bases and J by 4 bases. The CDR3 DNA reads as TGTGCCAGCAGTGCCCGGGACAGGGGGCGCCCAGATACGCAGTATTTT. Translating gives CASSARDRGRPDTQYF.

This clone was found once. The rearrangement joins TRBV6-1 to TRBJ2-3; D not resolved. CDR1 is MNHNS and CDR2 is SASEGT in the germline V gene. The CDR3 is made up of 13 amino acids. The V and J ends lost 8 bases and 0 bases respectively, with 9 bases between them. The CDR3 here is CASAPVSTDTQYF. The CDR3 DNA reads TGTGCCAGCGCCCCCGTGAGCACAGATACGCAGTATTTT.

V is TRBV5-1 and J is TRBJ2-7; 8 nucleotides agree with TRBD2. This CDR3 has 16 residues. CDR1 and CDR2 from the germline V gene are SGHRS and YFSETQ. With 4 bases clipped from V and 3 bases from J, the junction kept 12 bases outside the gene matches. DNA for the CDR3: TGCGCCAGCAGCGCTCGGGGGGGATCTCTATACTACGAGCAGTACTTC. Translation: CASSARGGSLYYEQYF.

The chain has TRBV6-1 and TRBJ2-7, with 7 bases fitting TRBD1. Germline CDR1 and CDR2: MNHNS and SASEGT. J lost 2 bases, V lost 5 bases, and 9 bases had no gene match. The CDR3 is 15 amino acids. The CDR3 nucleotides read TGTGCCAGCAGTAATAGACAGGGCCTTCCCTACGAGCAGTACGTC. As protein: CASSNRQGLPYEQYV.

This rearrangement joins TRBV6-1 to TRBJ1-2; 8 bases align to TRBD1. Germline trimming cut 6 bases from V and 4 bases from J; bases unmatched to any gene: 7. Germline loops: CDR1 MNHNS, CDR2 SASEGT. The CDR3 is 14 amino acids. CDR3 DNA sequence: TGTGCCAGCAGCAAACAGGGGGAGGGCTATGGCTACACCTTC. Translation: CASSKQGEGYGYTF.

This clone was counted between two and nine times. The chain employs TRBV2 and TRBJ1-2, with D tentatively TRBD1 (5 bases). CDR3 length equals 14 residues. The V gene lost 6 bases and the J gene lost 3 bases, with 14 bases spanning the gap. Per germline, CDR1 SNHLY and CDR2 FYNNEI. The CDR3 sequence: CASRTPGLYYGYTF. CDR3 bases: TGTGCCAGCAGGACCCCGGGACTCTACTATGGCTACACCTTC.